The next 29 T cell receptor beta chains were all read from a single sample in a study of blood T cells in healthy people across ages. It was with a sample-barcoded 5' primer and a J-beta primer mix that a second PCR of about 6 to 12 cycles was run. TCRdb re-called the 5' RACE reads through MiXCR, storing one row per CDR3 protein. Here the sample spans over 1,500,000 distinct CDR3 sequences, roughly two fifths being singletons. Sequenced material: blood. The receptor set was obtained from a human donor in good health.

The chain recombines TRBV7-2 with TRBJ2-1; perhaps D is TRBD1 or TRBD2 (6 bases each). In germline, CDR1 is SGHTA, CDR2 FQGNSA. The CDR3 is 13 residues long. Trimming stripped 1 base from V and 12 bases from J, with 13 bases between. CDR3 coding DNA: TGTGCCAGCAGCTTAGAAGGGGGGCGGGGGCAGTTCTTC. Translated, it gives CASSLEGGRGQFF.

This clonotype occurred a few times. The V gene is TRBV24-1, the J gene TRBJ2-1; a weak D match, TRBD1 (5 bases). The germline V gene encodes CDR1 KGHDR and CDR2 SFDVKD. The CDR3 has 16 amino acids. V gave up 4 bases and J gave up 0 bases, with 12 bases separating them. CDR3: CATSEATVGSYNEQFF. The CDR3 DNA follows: TGTGCCACCAGTGAGGCGACAGTCGGCTCCTACAATGAGCAGTTCTTC.

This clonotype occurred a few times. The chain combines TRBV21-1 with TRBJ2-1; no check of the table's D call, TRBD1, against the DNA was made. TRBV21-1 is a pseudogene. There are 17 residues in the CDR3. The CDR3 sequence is CASTAPSGTGDWNEQFF. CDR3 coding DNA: TGTGCCAGCACCGCTCCCTCCGGGACAGGGGATTGGAATGAGCAGTTCTTC.

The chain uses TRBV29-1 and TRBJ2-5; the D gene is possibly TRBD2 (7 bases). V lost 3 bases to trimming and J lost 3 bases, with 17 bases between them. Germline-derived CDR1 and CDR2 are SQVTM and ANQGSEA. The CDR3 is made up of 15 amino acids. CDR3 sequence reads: CSVELAGGPKETQYF. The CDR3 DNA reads TGCAGCGTTGAGTTGGCCGGGGGGCCCAAAGAGACCCAGTACTTC.

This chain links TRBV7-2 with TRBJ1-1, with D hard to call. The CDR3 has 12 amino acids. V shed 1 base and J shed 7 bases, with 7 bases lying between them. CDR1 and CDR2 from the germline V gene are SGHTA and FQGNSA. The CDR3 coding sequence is TGTGCCAGCAGCTTAGAATACAGTGAAGCTTTCTTT. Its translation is CASSLEYSEAFF.

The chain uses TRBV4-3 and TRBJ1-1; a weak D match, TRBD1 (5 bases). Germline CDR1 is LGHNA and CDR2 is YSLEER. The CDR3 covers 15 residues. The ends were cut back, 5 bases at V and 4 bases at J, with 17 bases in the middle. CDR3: CASSNAQDLSTEAFF. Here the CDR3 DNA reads TGCGCCAGCAGCAACGCACAGGATCTTTCCACTGAAGCTTTCTTT.

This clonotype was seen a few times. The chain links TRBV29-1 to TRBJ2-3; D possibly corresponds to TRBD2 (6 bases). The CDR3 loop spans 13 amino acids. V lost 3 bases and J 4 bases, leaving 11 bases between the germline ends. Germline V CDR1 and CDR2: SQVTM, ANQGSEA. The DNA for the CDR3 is TGCAGCGTTGATGGGAGGAGCCCAGATACGCAGTATTTT. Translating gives CSVDGRSPDTQYF.

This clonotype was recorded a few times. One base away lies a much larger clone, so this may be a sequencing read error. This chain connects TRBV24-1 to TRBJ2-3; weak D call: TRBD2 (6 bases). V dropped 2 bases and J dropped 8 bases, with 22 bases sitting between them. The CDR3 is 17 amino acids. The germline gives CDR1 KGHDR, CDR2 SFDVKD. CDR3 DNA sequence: TGTGCCACCAGTGATTATGGAAGCGGGCGAGGACGGGGTACGCAGTATTTT. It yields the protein CATSDYGSGRGRGTQYF.

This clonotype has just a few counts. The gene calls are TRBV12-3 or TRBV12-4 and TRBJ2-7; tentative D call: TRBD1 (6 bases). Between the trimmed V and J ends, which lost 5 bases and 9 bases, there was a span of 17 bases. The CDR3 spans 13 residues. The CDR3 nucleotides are TGTGCCAGCAGTCCTACAGGGCGGGTAGGGCAGTACTTC. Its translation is CASSPTGRVGQYF.

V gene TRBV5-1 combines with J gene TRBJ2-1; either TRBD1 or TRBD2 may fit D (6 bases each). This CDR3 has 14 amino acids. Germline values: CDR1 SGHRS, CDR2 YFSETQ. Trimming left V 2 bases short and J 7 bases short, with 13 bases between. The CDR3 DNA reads TGCGCCAGCAGCTTTGACAGGAGGGGGAATGAGCAGTTCTTC. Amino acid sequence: CASSFDRRGNEQFF. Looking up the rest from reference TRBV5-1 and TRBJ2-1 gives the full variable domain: KAGVTQTPRYLIKTRGQQVTLSCSPISGHRSVSWYQQTPGQGLQFLFEYFSETQRNKGNFPGRFSGRQFSNSRSEMNVSTLELGDSALYLCASSFDRRGNEQFFGPGTRLTVL.

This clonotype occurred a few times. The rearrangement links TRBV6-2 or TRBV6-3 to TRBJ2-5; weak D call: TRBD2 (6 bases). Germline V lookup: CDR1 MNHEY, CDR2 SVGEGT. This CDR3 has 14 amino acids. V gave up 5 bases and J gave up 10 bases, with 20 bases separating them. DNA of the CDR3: TGTGCCAGCAGTGCCGGGACTTTGGGAAGAGGCCAGTACTTC. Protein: CASSAGTLGRGQYF.

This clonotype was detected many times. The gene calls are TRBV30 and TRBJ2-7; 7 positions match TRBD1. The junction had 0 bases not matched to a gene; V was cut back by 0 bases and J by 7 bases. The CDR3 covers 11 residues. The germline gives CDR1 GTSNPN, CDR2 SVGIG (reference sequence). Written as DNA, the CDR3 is TGTGCCTGGAGTGTACAGGGGGAGCAGTACTTC. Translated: CAWSVQGEQYF.

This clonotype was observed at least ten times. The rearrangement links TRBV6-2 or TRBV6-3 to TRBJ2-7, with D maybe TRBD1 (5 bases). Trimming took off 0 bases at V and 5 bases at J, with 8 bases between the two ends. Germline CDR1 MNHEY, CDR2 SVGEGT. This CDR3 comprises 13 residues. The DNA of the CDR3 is TGTGCCAGCAGTTACTCCAGGGTTAACGAGCAGTACTTC. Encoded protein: CASSYSRVNEQYF.

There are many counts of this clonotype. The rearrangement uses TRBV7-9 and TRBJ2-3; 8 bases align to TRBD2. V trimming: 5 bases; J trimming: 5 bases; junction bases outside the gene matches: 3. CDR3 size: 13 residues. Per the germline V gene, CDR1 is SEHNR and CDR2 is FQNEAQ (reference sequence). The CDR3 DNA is TGTGCCAGCAGCGATACTAGCGGAGATACGCAGTATTTT. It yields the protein CASSDTSGDTQYF.

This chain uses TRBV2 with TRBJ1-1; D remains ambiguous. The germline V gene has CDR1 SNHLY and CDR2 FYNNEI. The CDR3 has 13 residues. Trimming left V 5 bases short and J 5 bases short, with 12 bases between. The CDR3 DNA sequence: TGTGCCAGCAGTAAGTTGGGGAGGACTGAAGCTTTCTTT. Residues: CASSKLGRTEAFF.

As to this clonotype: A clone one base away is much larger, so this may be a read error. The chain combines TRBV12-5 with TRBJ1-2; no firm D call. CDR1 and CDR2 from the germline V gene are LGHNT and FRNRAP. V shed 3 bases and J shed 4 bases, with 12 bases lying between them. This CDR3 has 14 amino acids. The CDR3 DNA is TGTGCTAGTGGTTTTGTGGGTACGGTCTATGGCTACACCTTC. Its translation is CASGFVGTVYGYTF.

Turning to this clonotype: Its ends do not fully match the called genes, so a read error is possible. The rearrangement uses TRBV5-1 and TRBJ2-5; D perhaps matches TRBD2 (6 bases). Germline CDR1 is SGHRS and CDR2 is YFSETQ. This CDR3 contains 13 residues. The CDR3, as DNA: TGTGCCAGCAGTTTAGGGAGGTTGGAGACCCAGTACTTC. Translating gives CASSLGRLETQYF.

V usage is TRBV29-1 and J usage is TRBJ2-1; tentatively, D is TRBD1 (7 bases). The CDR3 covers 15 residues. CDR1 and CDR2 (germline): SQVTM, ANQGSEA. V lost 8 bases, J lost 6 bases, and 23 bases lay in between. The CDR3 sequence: CSSVGGGGGSNEQFF. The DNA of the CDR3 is TGCAGCTCCGTAGGAGGGGGCGGAGGTTCCAATGAGCAGTTCTTC.

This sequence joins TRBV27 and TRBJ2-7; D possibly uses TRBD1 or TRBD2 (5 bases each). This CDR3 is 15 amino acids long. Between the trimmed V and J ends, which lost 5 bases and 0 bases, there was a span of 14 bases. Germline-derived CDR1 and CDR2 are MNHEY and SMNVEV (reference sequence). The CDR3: CASSPRARGSYEQYF. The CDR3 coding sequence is TGTGCCAGCAGTCCCAGAGCGAGGGGCTCCTACGAGCAGTACTTC.

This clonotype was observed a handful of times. CDR3 nucleotides: TGCGCCAGCAGCGGTCGTACGAACACTGAAGCTTTCTTT. Protein sequence: CASSGRTNTEAFF. The chain joins TRBV10-2 to TRBJ1-1, with D uncertain. Germline V gene sequence: CDR1 WSHSY, CDR2 SAAADI. With 6 bases removed from V and 1 base from J, the gap between germline ends came to 9 bases. The CDR3 is 13 residues long.

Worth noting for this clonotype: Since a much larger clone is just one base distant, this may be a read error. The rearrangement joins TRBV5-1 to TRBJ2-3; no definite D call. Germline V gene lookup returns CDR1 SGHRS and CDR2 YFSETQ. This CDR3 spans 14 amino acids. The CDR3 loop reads CVSSFDPRSDTQYF. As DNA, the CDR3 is TGCGTCAGCAGCTTTGACCCCCGGTCCGATACGCAGTATTTT.

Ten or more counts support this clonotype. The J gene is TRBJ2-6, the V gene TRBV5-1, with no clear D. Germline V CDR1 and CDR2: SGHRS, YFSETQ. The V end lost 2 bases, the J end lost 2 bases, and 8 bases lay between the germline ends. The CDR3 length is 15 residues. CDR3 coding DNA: TGCGCCAGCAGCTTAGAGCCTGCTGGGGCCAACGTCCTGACTTTC. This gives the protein CASSLEPAGANVLTF.

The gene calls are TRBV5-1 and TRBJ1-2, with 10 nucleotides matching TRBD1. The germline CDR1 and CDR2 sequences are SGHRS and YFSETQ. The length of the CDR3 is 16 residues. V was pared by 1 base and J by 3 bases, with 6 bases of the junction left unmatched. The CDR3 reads CASSLYGTGEHYGYTF. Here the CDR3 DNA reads TGCGCCAGCAGCTTGTACGGGACAGGGGAACACTATGGCTACACCTTC.

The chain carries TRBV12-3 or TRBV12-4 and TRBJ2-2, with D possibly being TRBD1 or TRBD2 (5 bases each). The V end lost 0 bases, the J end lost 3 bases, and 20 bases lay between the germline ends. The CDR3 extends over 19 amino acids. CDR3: CASSLALRDLLTYTGELFF. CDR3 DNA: TGTGCCAGCAGTTTAGCGCTAAGGGACCTCCTTACATACACCGGGGAGCTGTTTTTT.

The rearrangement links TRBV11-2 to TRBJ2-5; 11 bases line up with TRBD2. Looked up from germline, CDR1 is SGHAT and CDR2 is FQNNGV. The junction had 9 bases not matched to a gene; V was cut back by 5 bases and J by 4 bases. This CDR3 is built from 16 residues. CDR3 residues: CASSAIAGGPLETQYF. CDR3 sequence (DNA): TGTGCCAGCAGCGCAATAGCGGGGGGGCCTTTAGAGACCCAGTACTTC.

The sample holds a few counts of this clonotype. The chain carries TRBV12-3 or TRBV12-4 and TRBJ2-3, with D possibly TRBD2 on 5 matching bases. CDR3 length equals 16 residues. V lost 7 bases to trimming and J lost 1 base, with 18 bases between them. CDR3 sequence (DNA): TGTGCCAGCATCAGAGGACTGTGGGATGGCACAGATACGCAGTATTTT. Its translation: CASIRGLWDGTDTQYF.

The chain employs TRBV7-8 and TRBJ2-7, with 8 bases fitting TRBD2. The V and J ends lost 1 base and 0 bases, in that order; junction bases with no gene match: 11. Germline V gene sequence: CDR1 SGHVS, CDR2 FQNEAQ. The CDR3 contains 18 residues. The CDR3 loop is CASSLVIGSGGFSYEQYF. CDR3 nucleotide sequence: TGTGCCAGCAGCTTAGTGATTGGGAGCGGGGGTTTCTCCTACGAGCAGTACTTC.

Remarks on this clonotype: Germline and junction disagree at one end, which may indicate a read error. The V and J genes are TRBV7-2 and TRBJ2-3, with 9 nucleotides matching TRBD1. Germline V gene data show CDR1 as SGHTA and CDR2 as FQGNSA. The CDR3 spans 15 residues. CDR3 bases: TGTGCCGGCAGCTTAGCCGGACAGGGGACAGATACGCAGTATTTT. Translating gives CAGSLAGQGTDTQYF.

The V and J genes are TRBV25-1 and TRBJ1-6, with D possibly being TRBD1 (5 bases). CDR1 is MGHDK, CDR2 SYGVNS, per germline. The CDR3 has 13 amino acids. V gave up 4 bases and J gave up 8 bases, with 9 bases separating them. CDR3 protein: CASSGGVHSPLHF. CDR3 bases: TGTGCCAGCAGTGGGGGCGTACATTCACCCCTCCACTTT.